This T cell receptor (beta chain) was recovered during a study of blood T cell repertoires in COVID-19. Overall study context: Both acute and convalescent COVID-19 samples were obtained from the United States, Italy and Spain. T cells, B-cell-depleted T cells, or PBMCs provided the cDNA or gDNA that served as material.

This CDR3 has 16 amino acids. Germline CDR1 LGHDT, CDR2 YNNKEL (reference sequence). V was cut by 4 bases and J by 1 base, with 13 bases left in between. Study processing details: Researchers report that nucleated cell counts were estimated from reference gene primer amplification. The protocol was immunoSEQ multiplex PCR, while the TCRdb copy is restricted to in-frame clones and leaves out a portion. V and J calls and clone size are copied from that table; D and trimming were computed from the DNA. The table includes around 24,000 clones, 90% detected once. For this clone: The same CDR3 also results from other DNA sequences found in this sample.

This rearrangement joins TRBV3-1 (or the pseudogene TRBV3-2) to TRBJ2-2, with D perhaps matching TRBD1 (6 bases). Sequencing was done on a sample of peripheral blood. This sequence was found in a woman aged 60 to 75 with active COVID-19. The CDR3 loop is CASSPRTGQNTGELFF. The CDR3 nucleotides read TGTGCCAGCAGCCCGAGGACGGGACAGAACACCGGGGAGCTGTTTTTT.